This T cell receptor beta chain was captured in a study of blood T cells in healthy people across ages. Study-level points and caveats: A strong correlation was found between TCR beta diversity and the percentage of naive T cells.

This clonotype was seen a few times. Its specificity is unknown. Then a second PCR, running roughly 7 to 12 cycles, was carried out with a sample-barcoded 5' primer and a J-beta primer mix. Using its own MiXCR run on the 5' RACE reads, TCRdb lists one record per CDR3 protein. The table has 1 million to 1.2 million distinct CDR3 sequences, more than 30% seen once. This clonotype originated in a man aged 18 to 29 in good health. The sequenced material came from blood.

CDR3 DNA: TGTGCCAGCAGCTACAGGACCCAAGAGACCCAGTACTTC. This translates into CASSYRTQETQYF. V is TRBV13 and J is TRBJ2-5; weak D call: TRBD1 (5 bases). The CDR3 spans 13 residues. The germline V and J ends were trimmed by 4 bases and 1 base, with 7 bases remaining between them. Germline-derived CDR1 and CDR2 are PRHDT and FYEKMQ (reference sequence).